Described below is a single T cell receptor beta chain sequence and its context. V shed 7 bases and J shed 5 bases, with 11 bases lying between them. The CDR3 sequence is 12 residues long. Germline V gives CDR1 MGHDK, CDR2 SYGVNS. The data originate from a study of T cell responses to AZD1222 COVID-19 vaccine. TCRdb's copy holds only in-frame clones and misses some; the assay was immunoSEQ multiplex PCR. This sample yields 130,000 to 150,000 clones, of which 85% to 90% are seen a single time; 1.5% to 2% belongs to the top ten. This material consisted of peripheral blood, taken on day 0 of AZD1222 vaccination. V gene TRBV25-1 combines with J gene TRBJ1-2; D is unresolved. This clonotype originated in an adult in good health. CDR3 region: CASNTGPYGYTF. The CDR3 DNA sequence: TGTGCCAGCAATACCGGGCCTTATGGCTACACCTTC.